What follows are 10 T cell receptor beta chains derived from one specimen sequenced in a study of T cell repertoires in cytomegalovirus infection. TCRdb re-called the reads through MiXCR, storing one row per CDR3 protein. Of around 320,000 distinct CDR3 sequences in the sample, 9.5% are singletons; the top ten hold 3.5% to 4.5%. Sequenced input: PBMCs. Receptor source: a human donor in good health (CMV status not recorded). Some clones in this sample may be carry-over from other donors' samples.

This clonotype was seen repeatedly, ten times or more. This chain connects TRBV7-8 to TRBJ2-3; D gene ambiguous. The CDR3 extends over 15 amino acids. CDR1 and CDR2 (germline): SGHVS, FQNEAQ. V lost 1 base, J lost 0 bases, and 8 bases lay in between. The CDR3 loop reads CASSLGSVSTDTQYF. The CDR3 DNA reads as TGTGCCAGCAGCTTAGGATCGGTTAGCACAGATACGCAGTATTTT.

This clonotype was seen ten or more times. This rearrangement joins TRBV7-2 to TRBJ1-1, with D uncertain. This CDR3 spans 14 amino acids. Germline CDR1 is SGHTA and CDR2 is FQGNSA. The V gene lost 3 bases and the J gene lost 0 bases, with 8 bases spanning the gap. As DNA, the CDR3 is TGTGCCAGCAGCTTCAGTGGGGTGAACACTGAAGCTTTCTTT. This translates into CASSFSGVNTEAFF.

This clonotype was observed a few times. The chain uses TRBV2 and TRBJ1-2; D is perhaps TRBD1 (5 bases). This CDR3 has 12 amino acids. The germline V and J ends were trimmed by 11 bases and 0 bases, with 10 bases remaining between them. Germline loops: CDR1 SNHLY, CDR2 FYNNEI. CDR3 sequence (DNA): TGTGCCGAGGGGTCCGCTAACTATGGCTACACCTTC. Translation gives CAEGSANYGYTF.

The J gene is TRBJ2-7, the V gene TRBV27, with TRBD2 matching 7 bases. The CDR3 length is 14 residues. Germline loops: CDR1 MNHEY, CDR2 SMNVEV (reference sequence). With 3 bases clipped from V and 0 bases from J, the junction kept 2 bases outside the gene matches. The CDR3 loop reads CASSFRTSSYEQYF. CDR3 DNA sequence: TGTGCCAGCAGTTTTAGGACTAGCTCCTACGAGCAGTACTTC.

This clonotype is judged medium-sized. V gene TRBV2 combines with J gene TRBJ2-3; D ambiguous. Trimming cost V 3 bases and J 3 bases, with 16 bases left between them. CDR3 length: 16 residues. Germline lookup yields CDR1 SNHLY and CDR2 FYNNEI. CDR3 bases: TGTGCCAGCAGTGACCCTTTTGAGGAGACTACAGATACGCAGTATTTT. Amino acid sequence: CASSDPFEETTDTQYF.

This clonotype has at least ten counts. This chain uses TRBV19 with TRBJ2-1, with 9 bases that match TRBD1. J lost 10 bases, V lost 8 bases, and 18 bases had no gene match. CDR3 size: 16 residues. The germline V gene has CDR1 LNHDA and CDR2 SQIVND (reference sequence). The CDR3 sequence: CASAPAGTGKGSEQFF. CDR3 DNA: TGTGCCAGTGCTCCCGCCGGGACAGGGAAGGGGTCGGAGCAGTTCTTC. The full variable domain, in which reference TRBV19 and TRBJ2-1 provide the parts outside the CDR3, is DGGITQSPKYLFRKEGQNVTLSCEQNLNHDAMYWYRQDPGQGLRLIYYSQIVNDFQKGDIAEGYSVSREKKESFPLTVTSAQKNPTAFYLCASAPAGTGKGSEQFFGPGTRLTVL.

This sequence joins TRBV20-1 and TRBJ2-7; D not certain. Per the germline V gene, CDR1 is DFQATT and CDR2 is SNEGSKA (reference sequence). The CDR3 consists of 13 residues. Trimming took 4 bases from V and 2 from J, leaving 12 bases between them. CDR3 amino acids: CSATLTGTYEQYF. In DNA, the CDR3 is TGCAGTGCTACGCTTACGGGCACCTACGAGCAGTACTTC.

The table lists this clonotype with many counts. The chain employs TRBV7-2 and TRBJ2-1; 11 nucleotides agree with TRBD2. Looked up from germline, CDR1 is SGHTA and CDR2 is FQGNSA. The CDR3 is 16 amino acids. J was trimmed by 1 base and V by 5 bases; bases with no gene match: 4. The CDR3 reads CASSLSGGVSYNEQFF. CDR3 coding DNA: TGTGCCAGCAGCCTTAGCGGGGGGGTGTCCTACAATGAGCAGTTCTTC.

Ten or more counts support this clonotype. The V call is TRBV7-2, the J call TRBJ2-7; the match to TRBD2 covers 8 bases. From germline, CDR1 is SGHTA and CDR2 FQGNSA. The J segment lost 3 bases and the V segment lost 5 bases, leaving 12 bases of the junction unmatched. This CDR3 region has 16 residues. This chain's CDR3 is CASSPNSGLAGYEQYF. The DNA for the CDR3 is TGTGCCAGCAGCCCAAACTCTGGACTAGCAGGCTACGAGCAGTACTTC.

V usage is TRBV7-2 and J usage is TRBJ2-3; TRBD2 agrees at 7 bases. Germline V gene lookup returns CDR1 SGHTA and CDR2 FQGNSA. With 3 bases clipped from V and 2 bases from J, the junction kept 5 bases outside the gene matches. CDR3 length: 15 amino acids. CDR3 sequence (DNA): TGTGCCAGCAGCTTCCCTAGCGGACCCACAGATACGCAGTATTTT. This codes for CASSFPSGPTDTQYF.